The 30 T cell receptor beta chains below come from one sample, sequenced in a study of monozygotic twins with inflammatory bowel disease (dated by TCRdb to about 2019). Library preparation employed 5' RACE. Sequencing used an Illumina HiSeq 2500. After the reads were reprocessed by TCRdb, one entry was made per CDR3 protein sequence, with no DNA. The data table for this sample lists a few hundred thousand distinct CDR3 sequences. The ten largest clones capture 2% to 3% of the sample. Sequences were obtained from blood. These receptors all stem from a human donor with ulcerative colitis or Crohn's disease, or a healthy co-twin of an affected twin (not recorded which).

The chain carries TRBV7-6 and TRBJ2-1; there is no DNA to check the TCRdb D call of TRBD1. Germline CDR1 SGHVS, CDR2 FNYEAQ. The CDR3 spans 14 residues. CDR3 sequence: CASSSSPGYNEQFF.

The V and J genes are TRBV7-2 and TRBJ2-7; TCRdb's assignment of TRBD1 cannot be checked, as there is no DNA. The length of the CDR3 is 15 residues. In germline, CDR1 is SGHTA, CDR2 FQGNSA. The CDR3 loop is CASSSRDRGLSEQYF.

The chain carries TRBV12-2 and TRBJ1-4; TCRdb returns TRBD1, unconfirmable since there is no DNA. TRBV12-2 corresponds to a pseudogene. The CDR3 extends over 20 amino acids. CDR3 in amino acids: CASRLGPRDRGPVTNEKLFF.

CDR3 loop: CASSHPQEGGEQPQHF. The chain employs TRBV16 and TRBJ1-5; the TRBD1 assignment by TCRdb is unverifiable without DNA. Germline V gene sequence: CDR1 KGHSY, CDR2 FQNENV. CDR3 length: 16 amino acids.

This chain uses TRBV20-1 with TRBJ2-6; TCRdb returns TRBD2, unconfirmable since there is no DNA. This CDR3 region has 16 residues. Germline V lookup: CDR1 DFQATT, CDR2 SNEGSKA (reference sequence). The CDR3 reads CSARAGSTSGANVLTF.

The chain uses TRBV6-1 and TRBJ2-7; with no DNA, the TCRdb D assignment of TRBD1 cannot be verified. Germline CDR1 is MNHNS and CDR2 is SASEGT. CDR3 length: 14 residues. The CDR3 reads CASSEWGQTYEQYF.

The V and J genes are TRBV20-1 and TRBJ1-1. Germline values: CDR1 DFQATT, CDR2 SNEGSKA (reference sequence). This CDR3 is 16 amino acids long. CDR3 amino acids: CSARASPQGPNTEAFF.

The chain uses TRBV20-1 and TRBJ1-4; TCRdb calls TRBD1, which cannot be checked without DNA. The CDR3 runs 13 residues. Germline V lookup: CDR1 DFQATT, CDR2 SNEGSKA (reference sequence). This CDR3 is CSAGRGRDEKLFF.

The chain uses TRBV6-6 and TRBJ2-1. The germline V gene encodes CDR1 MNHNY and CDR2 SVGAGI (reference sequence). The CDR3 is made up of 11 amino acids. CDR3 in amino acids: CASDEGFEQFF.

This chain links TRBV2 with TRBJ2-1; the TCRdb call, TRBD1, lacks DNA for checking. The germline V gene encodes CDR1 SNHLY and CDR2 FYNNEI. CDR3 length: 16 amino acids. CDR3 sequence: CASSRRRGEGVNEQFF.

The gene calls are TRBV15 and TRBJ1-2. The CDR3 runs 12 residues. The V gene's germline CDR1 is LNHNV and CDR2 YYDKDF (reference sequence). The CDR3 sequence: CATQDGNYGYTF.

V usage is TRBV20-1 and J usage is TRBJ2-3; checking the TCRdb D call of TRBD2 is not possible without DNA. CDR1 is DFQATT and CDR2 is SNEGSKA in the germline V gene (reference sequence). The length of the CDR3 is 14 residues. CDR3 residues: CSAQTGGGLDTQYF.

The V and J genes are TRBV9 and TRBJ2-1. The length of the CDR3 is 12 residues. The germline V gene encodes CDR1 SGDLS and CDR2 YYNGEE. This CDR3 reads CASSVQIGEQFF. The variable domain in full, with the rest retrieved from reference TRBV9 and TRBJ2-1, is DSGVTQTPKHLITATGQRVTLRCSPRSGDLSVYWYQQSLDQGLQFLIQYYNGEERAKGNILERFSAQQFPDLHSELNLSSLELGDSALYFCASSVQIGEQFFGPGTRLTVL.

The chain is built from TRBV6-5 and TRBJ2-7. From germline, CDR1 is MNHEY and CDR2 SVGAGI. The CDR3 covers 13 residues. The CDR3 protein is CASSYGPAYEQYF.

CDR3 sequence: CASSQVGTDYEQYF. This chain uses TRBV14 with TRBJ2-7; TCRdb indicates TRBD1, and absent DNA this call remains unverified. The CDR3 consists of 14 residues. CDR1 is SGHDN and CDR2 is FVKESK in the germline V gene.

This chain links TRBV20-1 with TRBJ2-7; with no DNA, the TCRdb D assignment of TRBD1 cannot be verified. CDR3 length equals 14 residues. Germline CDR1 reads DFQATT; CDR2 reads SNEGSKA (reference sequence). The CDR3 protein is CSASGTVQSYEQYF.

This chain links TRBV10-2 with TRBJ2-1; TCRdb picks TRBD1, but there is no DNA to check that call. This CDR3 region has 14 residues. Germline-derived CDR1 and CDR2 are WSHSY and SAAADI. This chain's CDR3 is CASRERGPYNEQFF.

CDR3 in amino acids: CASSFRGTGGYNEQFF. The V and J genes are TRBV7-6 and TRBJ2-1; lacking DNA, the TRBD1 call made by TCRdb goes unchecked. Per the germline V gene, CDR1 is SGHVS and CDR2 is FNYEAQ. This CDR3 has 16 residues.

The chain links TRBV5-1 to TRBJ2-2; TCRdb picks TRBD2, but there is no DNA to check that call. From germline, CDR1 is SGHRS and CDR2 YFSETQ. The CDR3 has 15 residues. CDR3 residues: CASSAGLANTGELFF.

V is TRBV15 and J is TRBJ2-5; TCRdb's D gene call, TRBD1, goes unchecked for lack of DNA. This CDR3 is built from 16 residues. The germline CDR1 and CDR2 sequences are LNHNV and YYDKDF (reference sequence). The CDR3 loop reads CATSRGRGEDQETQYF.

The chain employs TRBV7-2 and TRBJ1-3. The V gene's germline CDR1 is SGHTA and CDR2 FQGNSA. The CDR3 contains 14 residues. The CDR3 region is CASSRTNSGNTIYF.

The chain has TRBV7-3 and TRBJ1-1; the TCRdb call, TRBD1, lacks DNA for checking. The CDR3 is 14 residues long. Germline CDR1 is SGHTA and CDR2 is FQGTGA. CDR3: CASSLYGGGTEAFF.

The chain recombines TRBV6-5 with TRBJ2-3; the D call from TCRdb, TRBD1, cannot be confirmed without DNA. Germline CDR1 is MNHEY and CDR2 is SVGAGI. There are 14 residues in the CDR3. This CDR3 reads CASSLSWGSDTQYF.

The rearrangement links TRBV7-9 to TRBJ2-3; TCRdb's assignment of TRBD1 cannot be checked, as there is no DNA. The CDR3 loop spans 17 amino acids. CDR1 SEHNR and CDR2 FQNEAQ come from the germline V gene (reference sequence). CDR3 region: CASTSPRPGTPPDTQYF.

The V gene is TRBV11-3, the J gene TRBJ2-2; the D call of TRBD1 rests on TCRdb alone, since no DNA is present to check it. The CDR3 is 14 residues long. Germline lookup yields CDR1 SGHNT and CDR2 YENEEA. The CDR3 sequence: CASSLGTGTGELFF.

The J gene is TRBJ2-7, the V gene TRBV4-3; the D gene TCRdb calls, TRBD1, cannot be checked with no DNA. The CDR3 consists of 15 residues. CDR1 LGHNA and CDR2 YSLEER come from the germline V gene. The CDR3 sequence: CASSQSPGQTYEQYF.

The chain recombines TRBV4-3 with TRBJ1-1; the D call of TRBD1 rests on TCRdb alone, since no DNA is present to check it. The germline gives CDR1 LGHNA, CDR2 YSLEER. The CDR3 has 15 amino acids. CDR3: CASSQEGTGWAEAFF.

Here the CDR3 reads CATGATGGTWNTEAFF. V is TRBV19 and J is TRBJ1-1. CDR3 length equals 16 residues. Germline V gives CDR1 LNHDA, CDR2 SQIVND (reference sequence).

The J gene is TRBJ2-2, the V gene TRBV19; TCRdb gives TRBD2 as the D gene, but with no DNA this cannot be confirmed. CDR3 length: 16 residues. The germline CDR1 and CDR2 sequences are LNHDA and SQIVND (reference sequence). The CDR3 loop is CASMGWTSTNTGELFF.

The rearrangement uses TRBV30 and TRBJ1-1; TCRdb designates TRBD1, a call that cannot be tested without DNA. The CDR3 spans 14 residues. Germline loops: CDR1 GTSNPN, CDR2 SVGIG (reference sequence). CDR3 sequence reads: CAWRKGGSNTEAFF.